These 3 T cell receptor beta chains share one sample of origin, sequenced in a study of cytomegalovirus exposure and HLA in healthy donors. PCR used 60 Vbeta primers and 13 Jbeta primers. Assay: immunoSEQ multiplex PCR; the TCRdb copy retains only in-frame clones and omits some. Of 150,000 to 200,000 clones listed, 75% to 90% are singletons. Sequencing was done on a sample of PBMCs. The receptors here all came from a man between 45 and 60 years old in good health and CMV-seropositive.

A few counts support this clone. The chain uses TRBV5-1 and TRBJ1-1; a weak D match, TRBD1 (6 bases). The V gene's germline CDR1 is SGHRS and CDR2 YFSETQ. The CDR3 is 16 amino acids. Trimming shortened V by 3 bases and J by 1 base, and 16 bases separated the two germline ends. Here the CDR3 DNA reads TGCGCCAGCAGCTATCCAACCGGGACAAGGAACACTGAAGCTTTCTTT. It encodes CASSYPTGTRNTEAFF.

The chain has TRBV9 and TRBJ2-2; D remains ambiguous. Per germline, CDR1 SGDLS and CDR2 YYNGEE. V lost 0 bases to trimming and J lost 5 bases, with 5 bases between them. The length of the CDR3 is 13 residues. In nucleotides, the CDR3 is TGTGCCAGCAGCGTAGTGAGTACCGGGGAGCTGTTTTTT. Translation: CASSVVSTGELFF.

V is TRBV6-5 and J is TRBJ2-5; D may be TRBD1 (6 bases). The CDR3 length is 15 residues. Germline V gives CDR1 MNHEY, CDR2 SVGAGI. Deletions cut 2 bases from V and 5 bases from J, with 15 bases between. CDR3 sequence reads: CASSYRTDSFETQYF. For the CDR3, the DNA is TGTGCCAGCAGTTACCGTACGGACAGTTTTGAGACCCAGTACTTC.